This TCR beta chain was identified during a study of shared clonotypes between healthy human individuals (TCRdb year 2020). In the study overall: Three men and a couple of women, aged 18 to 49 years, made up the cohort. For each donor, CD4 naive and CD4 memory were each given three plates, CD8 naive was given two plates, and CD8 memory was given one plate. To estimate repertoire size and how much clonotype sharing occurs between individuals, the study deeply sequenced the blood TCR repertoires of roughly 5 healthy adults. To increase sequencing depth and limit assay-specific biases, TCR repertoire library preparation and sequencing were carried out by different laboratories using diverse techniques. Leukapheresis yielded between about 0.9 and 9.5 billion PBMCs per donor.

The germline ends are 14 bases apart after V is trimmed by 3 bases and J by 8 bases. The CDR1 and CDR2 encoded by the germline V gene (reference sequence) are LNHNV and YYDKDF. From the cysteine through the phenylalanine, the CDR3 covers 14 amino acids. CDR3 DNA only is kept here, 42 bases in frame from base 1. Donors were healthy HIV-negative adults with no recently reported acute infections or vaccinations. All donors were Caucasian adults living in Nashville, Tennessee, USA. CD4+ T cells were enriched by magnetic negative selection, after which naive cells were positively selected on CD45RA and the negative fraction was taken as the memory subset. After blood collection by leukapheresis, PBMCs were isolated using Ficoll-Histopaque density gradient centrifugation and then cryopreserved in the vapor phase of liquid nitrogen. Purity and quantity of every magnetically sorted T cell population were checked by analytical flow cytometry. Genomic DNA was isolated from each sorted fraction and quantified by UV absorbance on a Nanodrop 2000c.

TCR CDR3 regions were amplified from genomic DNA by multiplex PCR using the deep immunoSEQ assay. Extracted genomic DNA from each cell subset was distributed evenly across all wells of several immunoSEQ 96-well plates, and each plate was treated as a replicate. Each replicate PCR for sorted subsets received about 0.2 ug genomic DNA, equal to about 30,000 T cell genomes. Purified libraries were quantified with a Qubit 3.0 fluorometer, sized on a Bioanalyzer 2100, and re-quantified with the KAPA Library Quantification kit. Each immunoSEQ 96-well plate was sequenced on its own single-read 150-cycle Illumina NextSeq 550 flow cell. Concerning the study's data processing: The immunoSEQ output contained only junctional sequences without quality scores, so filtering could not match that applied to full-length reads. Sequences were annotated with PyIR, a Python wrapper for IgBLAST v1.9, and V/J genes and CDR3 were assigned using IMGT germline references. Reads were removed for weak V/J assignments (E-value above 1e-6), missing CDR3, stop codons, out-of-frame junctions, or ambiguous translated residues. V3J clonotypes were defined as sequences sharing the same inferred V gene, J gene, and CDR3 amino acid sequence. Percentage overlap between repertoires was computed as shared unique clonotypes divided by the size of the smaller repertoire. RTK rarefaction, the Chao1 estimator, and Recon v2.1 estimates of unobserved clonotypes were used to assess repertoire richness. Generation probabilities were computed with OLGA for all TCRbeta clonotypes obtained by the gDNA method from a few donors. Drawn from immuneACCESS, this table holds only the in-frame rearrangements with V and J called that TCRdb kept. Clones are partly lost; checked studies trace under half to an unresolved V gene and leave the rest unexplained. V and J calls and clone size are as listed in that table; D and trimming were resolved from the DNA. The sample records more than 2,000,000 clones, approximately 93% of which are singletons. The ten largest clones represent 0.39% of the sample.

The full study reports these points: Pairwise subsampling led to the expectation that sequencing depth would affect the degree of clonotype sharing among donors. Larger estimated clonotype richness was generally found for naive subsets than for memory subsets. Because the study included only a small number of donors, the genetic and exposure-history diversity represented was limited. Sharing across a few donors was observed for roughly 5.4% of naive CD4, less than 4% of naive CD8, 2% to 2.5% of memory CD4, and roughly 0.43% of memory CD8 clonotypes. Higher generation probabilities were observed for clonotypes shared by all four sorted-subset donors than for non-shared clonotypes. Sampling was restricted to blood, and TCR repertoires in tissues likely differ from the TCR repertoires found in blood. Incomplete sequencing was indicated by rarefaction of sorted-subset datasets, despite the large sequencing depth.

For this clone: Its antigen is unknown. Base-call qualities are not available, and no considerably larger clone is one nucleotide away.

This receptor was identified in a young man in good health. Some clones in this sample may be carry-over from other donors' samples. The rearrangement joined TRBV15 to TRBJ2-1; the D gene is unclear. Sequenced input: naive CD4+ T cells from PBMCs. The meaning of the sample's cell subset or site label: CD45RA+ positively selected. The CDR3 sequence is CATSRTRNIDEQFF. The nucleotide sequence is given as TGTGCCACCAGCAGGACACGTAATATCGATGAGCAGTTCTTC.